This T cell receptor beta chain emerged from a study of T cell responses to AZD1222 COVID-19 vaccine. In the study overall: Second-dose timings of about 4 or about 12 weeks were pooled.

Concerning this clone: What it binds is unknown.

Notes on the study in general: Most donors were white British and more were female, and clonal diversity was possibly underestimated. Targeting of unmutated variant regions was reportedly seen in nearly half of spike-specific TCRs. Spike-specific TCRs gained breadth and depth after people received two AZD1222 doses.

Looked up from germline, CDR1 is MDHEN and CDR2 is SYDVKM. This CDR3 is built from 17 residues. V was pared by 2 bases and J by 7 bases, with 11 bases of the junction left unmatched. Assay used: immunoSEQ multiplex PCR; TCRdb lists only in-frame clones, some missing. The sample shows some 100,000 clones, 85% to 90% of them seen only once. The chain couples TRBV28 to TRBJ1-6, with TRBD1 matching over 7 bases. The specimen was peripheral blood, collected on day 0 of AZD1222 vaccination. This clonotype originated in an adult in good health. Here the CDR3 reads CASSLRLGGQANSPLHF. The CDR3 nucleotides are TGTGCCAGCAGTTTAAGGTTAGGCGGACAGGCGAATTCACCCCTCCACTTT. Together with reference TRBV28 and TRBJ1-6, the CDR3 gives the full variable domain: DVKVTQSSRYLVKRTGEKVFLECVQDMDHENMFWYRQDPGLGLRLIYFSYDVKMKEKGDIPEGYSVSREKKERFSLILESASTNQTSMYLCASSLRLGGQANSPLHFGNGTRLTVT.